The 32 T cell receptor beta chains listed next were all sequenced from one sample in a study of beta chain features in type 1 diabetes. Points from the study as a whole: A moderate, significant TCRB CDR3 shortening appeared in type 1 diabetes across four CD4+ subsets.

These receptors have no known antigen. TCRB transcripts that were expressed got sequenced, as all of the isolated RNA had been reverse transcribed. Sequenced by immunoSEQ multiplex PCR; TCRdb stores in-frame clones only, minus some. The data hold over 650,000 clones, with over 12% observed a single time. Source material: naive CD4+ T cells from blood. The receptors shown here come from a young man with type 1 diabetes.

There are a few counts of this clone. The chain links TRBV28 to TRBJ2-7, with D possibly being TRBD1 (6 bases). Germline V gene data show CDR1 as MDHEN and CDR2 as SYDVKM. There are 15 residues in the CDR3. Trimming took off 7 bases at V and 3 bases at J, with 19 bases between the two ends. CDR3 residues: CASIATGFIGYEQYF. CDR3 coding DNA: TGTGCCAGCATCGCCACAGGGTTTATAGGCTACGAGCAGTACTTC.

This chain uses TRBV28 with TRBJ1-6; D unresolved. The CDR3 contains 14 residues. The germline gives CDR1 MDHEN, CDR2 SYDVKM. V dropped 7 bases and J dropped 0 bases, with 7 bases sitting between them. The CDR3: CASTSSSYNSPLHF. CDR3 nucleotides: TGTGCCAGCACCTCGAGCTCCTATAATTCACCCCTCCACTTT.

The rearrangement joins TRBV5-1 to TRBJ2-1, with D perhaps TRBD1 (5 bases). The V gene's germline CDR1 is SGHRS and CDR2 YFSETQ. V shed 1 base and J shed 5 bases, with 7 bases lying between them. The CDR3 runs to 13 residues. This CDR3 is CASSLPGNNEQFF. Here the CDR3 DNA reads TGCGCCAGCAGCTTGCCAGGGAACAATGAGCAGTTCTTC.

The chain employs TRBV9 and TRBJ2-1; 8 bases line up with TRBD1. CDR3 length: 15 residues. J lost 3 bases, V lost 0 bases, and 2 bases had no gene match. Germline assignment: CDR1 SGDLS and CDR2 YYNGEE. For the CDR3, the DNA is TGTGCCAGCAGCGTAGACAGGGGGGACTACAATGAGCAGTTCTTC. This encodes CASSVDRGDYNEQFF.

A few counts support this clone. The CDR3 does not close with the conserved phenylalanine or tryptophan, likely indicating a read error. Because the CDR3's place on the DNA is in doubt, the DNA is left out and the CDR3 is given as listed by TCRdb. The chain joins TRBV6-6 to TRBJ2-3; TRBD2 is the table's D call and was not checked against the DNA. The CDR3 numbers 12 amino acids, ends counted. The germline CDR1 and CDR2 sequences are MNHNY and SVGAGI (reference sequence). The CDR3 sequence is CASSRRGTSVLG.

This clone was counted a few times. This chain uses TRBV5-1 with TRBJ1-2; tentatively, D is TRBD1 (5 bases). The ends were cut back, 0 bases at V and 3 bases at J, with 15 bases in the middle. The CDR3 spans 16 residues. CDR1 is SGHRS and CDR2 is YFSETQ in the germline V gene. The CDR3 loop reads CASSLEGTRGDYGYTF. The CDR3 nucleotides are TGCGCCAGCAGCTTGGAGGGGACGCGCGGGGACTATGGCTACACCTTC.

This clone has only a few counts. The chain combines TRBV2 with TRBJ2-3; 9 bases line up with TRBD2. With 3 bases clipped from V and 0 bases from J, the junction kept 4 bases outside the gene matches. CDR3 length: 16 amino acids. Germline CDR1 reads SNHLY; CDR2 reads FYNNEI. DNA of the CDR3: TGTGCCAGCAGTGAGACGACTAGCGGAAGCACAGATACGCAGTATTTT. It yields the protein CASSETTSGSTDTQYF.

The chain links TRBV7-9 to TRBJ1-4; the D is unclear. Germline lookup yields CDR1 SEHNR and CDR2 FQNEAQ (reference sequence). The CDR3 extends over 14 amino acids. V was pared by 0 bases and J by 4 bases, with 6 bases between. CDR3 sequence: CASSLARRNEKLFF. CDR3 DNA: TGTGCCAGCAGCTTAGCCCGCCGTAATGAAAAACTGTTTTTT.

This clone has a handful of counts. The rearrangement joins TRBV18 to TRBJ2-3, with 10 nucleotides matching TRBD2. Trimming removed 3 bases from V and 4 bases from J; junction bases left unmatched: 7. Germline CDR1 is KGHSH and CDR2 is LQKENI. The CDR3 covers 16 residues. The CDR3 nucleotides read TGTGCCAGCTCACCGGGGCTAGCGGGAGCTGCAGATACGCAGTATTTT. Protein sequence: CASSPGLAGAADTQYF.

This clone was seen a handful of times. CDR3 residues: CASSFGQAYNEQFF. The CDR3 DNA is TGCGCCAGCAGCTTCGGACAGGCCTACAATGAGCAGTTCTTC. The chain carries TRBV5-1 and TRBJ2-1; 7 bases map to TRBD1. CDR1 is SGHRS and CDR2 is YFSETQ in the germline V gene. Unmatched junction bases numbered 1, after V lost 2 bases and J lost 2 bases. CDR3 size: 14 residues.

The rearrangement uses TRBV5-1 and TRBJ2-5, with D possibly being TRBD2 (7 bases). The CDR3 sequence is 14 residues long. Per germline, CDR1 SGHRS and CDR2 YFSETQ. Trimming left V 3 bases short and J 3 bases short, with 12 bases between. The CDR3 coding sequence is TGCGCCAGCAGCTCTACAGGGAGGGAAGAGACCCAGTACTTC. Translating it yields CASSSTGREETQYF.

The chain joins TRBV5-4 to TRBJ2-1, with no clear D. The ends were cut back, 0 bases at V and 3 bases at J, with 4 bases in the middle. The germline V gene encodes CDR1 SGHNT and CDR2 YYREEE (reference sequence). This CDR3 has 13 residues. The CDR3 here is CASSLDSYNEQFF. DNA of the CDR3: TGTGCCAGCAGCTTGGACAGCTACAATGAGCAGTTCTTC. The entire variable domain, with the rest obtained from reference TRBV5-4 and TRBJ2-1, is as follows: ETGVTQSPTHLIKTRGQQVTLRCSSQSGHNTVSWYQQALGQGPQFIFQYYREEENGRGNFPPRFSGLQFPNYSSELNVNALELDDSALYLCASSLDSYNEQFFGPGTRLTVL.

This clone showed up just a few times. This sequence joins TRBV30 and TRBJ1-2, with TRBD1 matching 7 bases. V dropped 7 bases and J dropped 8; count of bases not matched to a gene: 10. CDR3 length equals 12 residues. Germline V gives CDR1 GTSNPN, CDR2 SVGIG (reference sequence). The DNA for the CDR3 is TGTGCCTCCGCAAGGGACAGATACGGCTACACCTTC. This sequence encodes CASARDRYGYTF.

The chain is built from TRBV6-5 and TRBJ1-1; the D is unclear. Germline V lookup: CDR1 MNHEY, CDR2 SVGAGI. V lost 2 bases to trimming and J lost 0 bases, with 7 bases between them. This CDR3 has 14 amino acids. CDR3: CASSYRHLNTEAFF. The CDR3 DNA is TGTGCCAGCAGTTACCGACACCTGAACACTGAAGCTTTCTTT.

The chain recombines TRBV19 with TRBJ1-1, with 7 bases fitting TRBD1. V shed 7 bases, J shed 3 bases, and the junction held 2 bases outside the gene matches. The V gene's germline CDR1 is LNHDA and CDR2 SQIVND (reference sequence). The CDR3 covers 12 residues. The CDR3 reads CASKTGYTEAFF. The CDR3 nucleotides are TGTGCCAGTAAGACAGGGTACACTGAAGCTTTCTTT.

There are a few counts of this clone. This sequence joins TRBV30 and TRBJ1-3, with 8 positions matching TRBD1. This CDR3 spans 15 amino acids. Germline V gives CDR1 GTSNPN, CDR2 SVGIG (reference sequence). Trimming at V came to 7 bases and at J to 3 bases, leaving 11 bases not matched to a gene. Here the CDR3 DNA reads TGTGCCTCTATGGCCAGGGGGCATCATGGAAACACCATATATTTT. Its translation: CASMARGHHGNTIYF.

This chain joins TRBV25-1 and TRBJ2-5; no definite D call. CDR3 length equals 14 residues. V was clipped by 7 bases and J by 5 bases, with 17 bases between them. Germline CDR1 is MGHDK and CDR2 is SYGVNS. The CDR3 is CASIEPPPAETQYF. As DNA, the CDR3 is TGTGCCAGCATCGAACCCCCTCCTGCTGAGACCCAGTACTTC. Supplemented by reference TRBV25-1 and TRBJ2-5, the full variable domain reads EADIYQTPRYLVIGTGKKITLECSQTMGHDKMYWYQQDPGMELHLIHYSYGVNSTEKGDLSSESTVSRIRTEHFPLTLESARPSHTSQYLCASIEPPPAETQYFGPGTRLLVL.

This clone has a handful of counts. This chain links TRBV30 with TRBJ1-2, with D uncertain. The CDR3 consists of 8 residues. CDR1 GTSNPN and CDR2 SVGIG come from the germline V gene (reference sequence). DNA for the CDR3: TGTGCGGGATATGGCTACACCTTC. This encodes CAGYGYTF.

Details on this clone: The germline gene is not matched at one end of the junction; a read error may be the cause. The V call is TRBV7-7, the J call TRBJ2-1, with 9 bases fitting TRBD1. The CDR3 runs to 14 residues. Germline V lookup: CDR1 SSHAT, CDR2 FNYEAQ (reference sequence). The chain's CDR3 is CASSPGQGGNEQFF. CDR3 bases: TGTGCTAGCAGCCCGGGACAGGGAGGCAATGAGCAGTTCTTC. Filled out from reference TRBV7-7 and TRBJ2-1, the complete variable domain reads GAGVSQSPRYKVTKRGQDVTLRCDPISSHATLYWYQQALGQGPEFLTYFNYEAQPDKSGLPSDRFSAERPEGSISTLTIQRTEQRDSAMYRCASSPGQGGNEQFFGPGTRLTVL.

This clone was seen a few times. This chain connects TRBV28 to TRBJ2-2; D might be TRBD1 or TRBD2, each matching 5 bases. The CDR3 totals 13 residues. Trimming took off 10 bases at V and 1 base at J, with 10 bases between the two ends. CDR1 and CDR2 (germline): MDHEN, SYDVKM. CDR3 coding DNA: TGTGCCATTACGGGGCAGAACACCGGGGAGCTGTTTTTT. Translating it yields CAITGQNTGELFF.

This clone showed up just a few times. V is TRBV7-2 and J is TRBJ2-1, with 11 positions matching TRBD2. The CDR3 totals 16 residues. Germline assignment: CDR1 SGHTA and CDR2 FQGNSA. V dropped 7 bases and J dropped 1; count of bases not matched to a gene: 6. CDR3 in amino acids: CASKVAGGNSYNEQFF. CDR3 nucleotide sequence: TGTGCCAGCAAGGTAGCGGGAGGGAATTCCTACAATGAGCAGTTCTTC.

This clone was seen only once. Relative to the germline gene, one junction end is altered; a read error may explain this. The J gene is TRBJ2-4, the V gene TRBV7-2, with no clear D. The CDR3 contains 16 residues. CDR1 is SGHTA, CDR2 FQGNSA, per germline. The CDR3 spells CASSSQPQAGKNIQYF. CDR3 DNA: TGTGCCAGCAGCTCACAACCCCAGGCCGGAAAGAACATTCAATACTTC.

This clone showed up just a few times. The rearrangement joins TRBV7-2 to TRBJ1-6; TRBD1 matches at 7 bases. Trimming cost V 5 bases and J 9 bases; bases outside gene matches: 7. CDR1 and CDR2 from the germline V gene are SGHTA and FQGNSA. The CDR3 loop spans 14 amino acids. CDR3 sequence (DNA): TGTGCCAGCAGCCCCCGACAGGGAGGTTCACCCCTCCACTTT. Translating it yields CASSPRQGGSPLHF.

This clone was seen more than once but under ten times. J is TRBJ2-5 and V is TRBV2; possible D gene TRBD1, 6 bases. Trimming took off 2 bases at V and 4 bases at J, with 11 bases between the two ends. The CDR3 contains 14 residues. From germline, CDR1 is SNHLY and CDR2 FYNNEI. CDR3 amino acids: CASSEQGSGETQYF. DNA for the CDR3: TGTGCCAGCAGTGAACAGGGGTCAGGAGAGACCCAGTACTTC.

The chain joins TRBV2 to TRBJ2-5, with 7 nucleotides matching TRBD2. The CDR3 runs to 15 residues. Germline CDR1 SNHLY, CDR2 FYNNEI. The ends lost 4 bases at V and 4 bases at J; junction bases unmatched: 9. CDR3 sequence: CASSALRGSGETQYF. In DNA form, the CDR3 reads TGTGCCAGCAGTGCGTTGCGGGGGTCGGGAGAGACCCAGTACTTC.

The chain is built from TRBV2 and TRBJ1-2; no clear D. V was pared by 3 bases and J by 0 bases, with 5 bases between. CDR3 length: 13 residues. In germline, CDR1 is SNHLY, CDR2 FYNNEI. The CDR3 is CASSEGTNYGYTF. The CDR3 DNA sequence: TGTGCCAGCAGTGAGGGGACTAACTATGGCTACACCTTC.

This clone was detected only a few times. This chain connects TRBV29-1 to TRBJ2-3; TRBD2 aligns across 14 bases. V gave up 4 bases and J gave up 1 base; unmatched junction bases: 10. CDR1 SQVTM and CDR2 ANQGSEA come from the germline V gene. The CDR3 runs to 18 residues. The CDR3 sequence is CSVAGTSGRGGGTDTQYF. CDR3 nucleotides: TGCAGCGTTGCTGGGACTAGCGGGAGAGGAGGCGGCACAGATACGCAGTATTTT.

This clone was recorded a few times. The gene calls are TRBV18 and TRBJ2-3; D is possibly TRBD2 (5 bases). The CDR3 contains 13 residues. The germline V and J ends were trimmed by 3 bases and 5 bases, with 9 bases remaining between them. Germline V gene lookup returns CDR1 KGHSH and CDR2 LQKENI. CDR3 nucleotide sequence: TGTGCCAGCTCACCGGACTGGAAAGATACGCAGTATTTT. Translated: CASSPDWKDTQYF. Together with reference TRBV18 and TRBJ2-3, the CDR3 gives the full variable domain: NAGVMQNPRHLVRRRGQEARLRCSPMKGHSHVYWYRQLPEEGLKFMVYLQKENIIDESGMPKERFSAEFPKEGPSILRIQQVVRGDSAAYFCASSPDWKDTQYFGPGTRLTVL.

This clone has only one observation. The CDR3 here is CASSFPPDTGSNTEAFF. The CDR3 DNA sequence: TGTGCCAGCAGTTTTCCCCCAGACACGGGATCGAACACTGAAGCTTTCTTT. This chain links TRBV27 with TRBJ1-1; D remains ambiguous. The V gene's germline CDR1 is MNHEY and CDR2 SMNVEV (reference sequence). Trimming removed 3 bases at V and 1 base at J, with 18 bases between. The CDR3 is made up of 17 amino acids.

The V call is TRBV5-1, the J call TRBJ2-1; 10 bases agree with TRBD2. After removal of 7 bases from V and 4 bases from J, the junction contained 17 bases not matched to a gene. CDR1 and CDR2 from the germline V gene are SGHRS and YFSETQ. The CDR3 contains 18 residues. For the CDR3, the DNA is TGCGCCAGCCAGGTCGGACGGCCGGGACTAGCGCCTTACAATGAGCAGTTCTTC. Amino acids: CASQVGRPGLAPYNEQFF.

This clone has just a few counts. This chain joins TRBV19 and TRBJ1-4; no reliable D call. The V end was cut by 6 bases, the J end by 3 bases, with 8 bases between. The CDR3 has 13 residues. CDR1 is LNHDA and CDR2 is SQIVND in the germline V gene (reference sequence). The chain's CDR3 is CASRQVPNEKLFF. The CDR3 region has the DNA TGTGCCAGTAGGCAGGTGCCTAATGAAAAACTGTTTTTT.

The chain recombines TRBV28 with TRBJ2-7; 10 nucleotides match TRBD2. CDR1 is MDHEN and CDR2 is SYDVKM in the germline V gene. V trimming: 9 bases; J trimming: 2 bases; junction bases outside the gene matches: 7. This CDR3 has 14 residues. CDR3 sequence reads: CASRIAGGTYEQYF. CDR3 sequence (DNA): TGTGCCAGTAGGATAGCGGGGGGTACCTACGAGCAGTACTTC.